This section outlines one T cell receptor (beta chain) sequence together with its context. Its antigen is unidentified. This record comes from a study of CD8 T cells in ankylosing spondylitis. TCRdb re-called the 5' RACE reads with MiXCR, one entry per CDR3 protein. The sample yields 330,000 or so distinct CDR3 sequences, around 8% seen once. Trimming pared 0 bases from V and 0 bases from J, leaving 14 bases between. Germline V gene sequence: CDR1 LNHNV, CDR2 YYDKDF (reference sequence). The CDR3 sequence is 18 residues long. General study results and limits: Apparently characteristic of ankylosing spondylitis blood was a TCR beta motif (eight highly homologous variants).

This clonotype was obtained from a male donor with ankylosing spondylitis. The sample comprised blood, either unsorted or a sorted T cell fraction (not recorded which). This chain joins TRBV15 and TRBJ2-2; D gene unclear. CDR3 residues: CATSRDSRLAANTGELFF. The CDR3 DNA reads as TGTGCCACCAGCAGAGATTCCCGACTGGCGGCGAACACCGGGGAGCTGTTTTTT.